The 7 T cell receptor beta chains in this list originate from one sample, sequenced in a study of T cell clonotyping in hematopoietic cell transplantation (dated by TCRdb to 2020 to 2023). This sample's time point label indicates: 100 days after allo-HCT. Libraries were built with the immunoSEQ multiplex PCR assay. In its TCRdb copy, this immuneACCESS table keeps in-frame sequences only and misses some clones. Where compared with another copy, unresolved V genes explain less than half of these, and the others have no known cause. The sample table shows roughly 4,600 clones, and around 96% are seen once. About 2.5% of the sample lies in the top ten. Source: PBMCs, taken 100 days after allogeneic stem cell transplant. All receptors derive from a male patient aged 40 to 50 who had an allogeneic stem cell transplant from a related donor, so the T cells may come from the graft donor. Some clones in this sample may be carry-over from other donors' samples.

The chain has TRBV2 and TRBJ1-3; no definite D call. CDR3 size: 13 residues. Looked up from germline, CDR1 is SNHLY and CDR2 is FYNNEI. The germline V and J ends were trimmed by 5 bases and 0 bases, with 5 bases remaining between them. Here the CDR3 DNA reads TGTGCCAGCAGTCGCAGCTCTGGAAACACCATATATTTT. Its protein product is CASSRSSGNTIYF.

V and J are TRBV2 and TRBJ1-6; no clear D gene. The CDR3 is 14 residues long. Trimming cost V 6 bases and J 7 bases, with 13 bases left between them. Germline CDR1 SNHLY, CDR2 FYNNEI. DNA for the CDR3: TGTGCCAGCAGCCAGACGGCGCCGAATTCACCCCTCCACTTT. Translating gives CASSQTAPNSPLHF.

The CDR3: CASSLEEGRNTGELFF. DNA for the CDR3: TGTGCCAGCAGCTTAGAGGAGGGCCGGAACACCGGGGAGCTGTTTTTT. This rearrangement joins TRBV11-2 to TRBJ2-2, with a tentative D call TRBD2 (6 bases). The CDR3 runs 16 residues. Germline values: CDR1 SGHAT, CDR2 FQNNGV. Trimming removed 0 bases from V and 1 base from J, with 9 bases in between.

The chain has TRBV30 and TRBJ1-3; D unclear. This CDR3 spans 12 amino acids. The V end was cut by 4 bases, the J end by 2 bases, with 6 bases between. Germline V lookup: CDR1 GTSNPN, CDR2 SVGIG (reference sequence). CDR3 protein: CAWKKAGNTIYF. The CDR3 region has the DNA TGTGCCTGGAAGAAGGCTGGAAACACCATATATTTT. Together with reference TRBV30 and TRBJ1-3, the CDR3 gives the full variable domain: SQTIHQWPATLVQPVGSPLSLECTVEGTSNPNLYWYRQAAGRGLQLLFYSVGIGQISSEVPQNLSASRPQDRQFILSSKKLLLSDSGFYLCAWKKAGNTIYFGEGSWLTVV.

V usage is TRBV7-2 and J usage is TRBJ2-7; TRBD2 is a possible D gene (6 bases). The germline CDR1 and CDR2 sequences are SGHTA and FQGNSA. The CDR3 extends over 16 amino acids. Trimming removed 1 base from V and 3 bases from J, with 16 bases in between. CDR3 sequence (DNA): TGTGCCAGCAGCTTAGGCGGATCCGGGACTGACTACGAGCAGTACTTC. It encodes CASSLGGSGTDYEQYF.

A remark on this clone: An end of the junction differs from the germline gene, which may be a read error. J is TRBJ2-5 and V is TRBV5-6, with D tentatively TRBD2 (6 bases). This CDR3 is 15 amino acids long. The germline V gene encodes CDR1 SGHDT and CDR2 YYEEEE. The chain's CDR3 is CASSLGRGAGYEQHF. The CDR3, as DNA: TGTGCCAGCAGCTTGGGGCGCGGGGCCGGCTACGAGCAGCACTTC.

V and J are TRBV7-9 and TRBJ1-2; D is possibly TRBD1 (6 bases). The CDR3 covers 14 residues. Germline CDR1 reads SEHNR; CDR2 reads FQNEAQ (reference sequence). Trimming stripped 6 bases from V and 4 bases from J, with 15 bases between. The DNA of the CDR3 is TGTGCCAGCAGTTACAGGGACGGTGGCTATGGCTACACCTTC. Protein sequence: CASSYRDGGYGYTF.